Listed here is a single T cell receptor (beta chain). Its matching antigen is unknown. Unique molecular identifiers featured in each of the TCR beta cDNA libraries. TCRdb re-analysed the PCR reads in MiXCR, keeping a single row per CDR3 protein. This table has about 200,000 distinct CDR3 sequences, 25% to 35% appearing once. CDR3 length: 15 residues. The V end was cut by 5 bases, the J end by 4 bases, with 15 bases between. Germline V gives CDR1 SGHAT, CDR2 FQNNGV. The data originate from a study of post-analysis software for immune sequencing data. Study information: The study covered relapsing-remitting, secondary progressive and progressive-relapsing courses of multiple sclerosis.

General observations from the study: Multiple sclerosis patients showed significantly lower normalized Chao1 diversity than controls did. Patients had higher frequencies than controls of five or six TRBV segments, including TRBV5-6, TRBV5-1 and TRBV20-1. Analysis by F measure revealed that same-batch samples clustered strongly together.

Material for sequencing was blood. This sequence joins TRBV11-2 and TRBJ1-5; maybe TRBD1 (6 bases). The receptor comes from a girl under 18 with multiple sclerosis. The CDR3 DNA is TGTGCCAGCAGCGTGGTAGGGGGGGGTAATCAGCCCCAGCATTTT. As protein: CASSVVGGGNQPQHF.